The 18 T cell receptor beta chains reported below all come from one sample, sequenced in a study of memory CD4+ T cells and cytomegalovirus serostatus. Single viable CD3+CD4+CD8-CD45RO+ cells were sorted as the memory CD4+ T cells. Clones were read by immunoSEQ multiplex PCR, and TCRdb kept only the in-frame ones, dropping some. Of over 40,000 clones listed, approximately 74% are singletons. The material sequenced was memory CD4+ T cells from blood. The receptors stem from an adult in good health and CMV-seropositive.

This clone was counted between two and nine times. The CDR3 sequence: CASSIDPSSYEQYF. Written as DNA, the CDR3 is TGTGCCAGTAGTATAGACCCGAGCTCCTACGAGCAGTACTTC. The rearrangement uses TRBV19 and TRBJ2-7; D call uncertain. Looked up from germline, CDR1 is LNHDA and CDR2 is SQIVND (reference sequence). The V end lost 0 bases, the J end lost 0 bases, and 6 bases lay between the germline ends. The CDR3 extends over 14 amino acids.

V is TRBV10-1 and J is TRBJ2-5; a possible D gene is TRBD1 (5 bases). The germline V and J ends were trimmed by 3 bases and 1 base, with 15 bases remaining between them. CDR1 and CDR2 (germline): WNHNN, SYGVQD (reference sequence). The CDR3 is 16 amino acids. The CDR3 coding sequence is TGCGCCAGCAGTGAAGGGGAAGAACGGCCCCAAGAGACCCAGTACTTC. Translated, it gives CASSEGEERPQETQYF.

V is TRBV11-2 and J is TRBJ1-1, with D hard to call. The germline V gene encodes CDR1 SGHAT and CDR2 FQNNGV. Trimming removed 3 bases from V and 2 bases from J, with 10 bases in between. The CDR3 extends over 14 amino acids. The CDR3 protein is CASSFLAGNTEAFF. CDR3 bases: TGTGCCAGCAGCTTTTTGGCAGGAAACACTGAAGCTTTCTTT.

By sample fraction, this clone is medium-sized. V is TRBV4-2 and J is TRBJ1-4; D is ambiguous. Germline V gives CDR1 LGHNA, CDR2 YNFKEQ. The CDR3 contains 17 residues. V was trimmed by 0 bases and J by 3 bases, leaving 14 bases between them. Here the CDR3 reads CASSQDPPGNPNEKLFF. The CDR3 DNA reads TGTGCCAGCAGCCAAGATCCTCCCGGGAATCCTAATGAAAAACTGTTTTTT.

CDR3 in amino acids: CASSRGQGEAIGELFF. CDR3 sequence (DNA): TGTGCCAGTAGCCGGGGCCAGGGCGAAGCCATCGGGGAGCTGTTTTTT. This sequence joins TRBV19 and TRBJ2-2, with D perhaps given as TRBD1 or TRBD2 (5 bases each). The CDR3 runs to 16 residues. The V end lost 6 bases, the J end lost 7 bases, and 21 bases lay between the germline ends. CDR1 is LNHDA, CDR2 SQIVND, per germline (reference sequence).

This sequence joins TRBV5-1 and TRBJ2-7; D ambiguous. The germline V and J ends were trimmed by 7 bases and 2 bases, with 1 base remaining between them. The CDR3 has 9 amino acids. Germline CDR1 and CDR2: SGHRS and YFSETQ. The CDR3 bases are TGCGCCAGCGCCTACGAGCAGTACTTC. It yields the protein CASAYEQYF. The whole variable domain, filled in from reference TRBV5-1 and TRBJ2-7, reads KAGVTQTPRYLIKTRGQQVTLSCSPISGHRSVSWYQQTPGQGLQFLFEYFSETQRNKGNFPGRFSGRQFSNSRSEMNVSTLELGDSALYLCASAYEQYFGPGTRLTVT.

In this sample, this clone turned up a few times. J is TRBJ1-6 and V is TRBV5-4; D possibly corresponds to TRBD1 (5 bases). Germline V lookup: CDR1 SGHNT, CDR2 YYREEE (reference sequence). Trimming removed 0 bases at V and 5 bases at J, with 9 bases between. The CDR3 loop spans 15 amino acids. DNA of the CDR3: TGTGCCAGCAGCTTGGGCAGGGTTGATAATTCACCCCTCCACTTT. This codes for CASSLGRVDNSPLHF. Full variable domain (outside the CDR3, taken from reference TRBV5-4 and TRBJ1-6): ETGVTQSPTHLIKTRGQQVTLRCSSQSGHNTVSWYQQALGQGPQFIFQYYREEENGRGNFPPRFSGLQFPNYSSELNVNALELDDSALYLCASSLGRVDNSPLHFGNGTRLTVT.

This clone was counted only a few times. This chain joins TRBV18 and TRBJ2-3; the match to TRBD1 covers 8 bases. Germline CDR1 is KGHSH and CDR2 is LQKENI. V was clipped by 3 bases and J by 2 bases; unmatched bases: 4. The CDR3 consists of 15 residues. This CDR3 reads CASSPKGQATDTQYF. The CDR3, as DNA: TGTGCCAGCTCACCCAAGGGACAGGCCACAGATACGCAGTATTTT.

The chain combines TRBV5-1 with TRBJ1-2, with 12 bases matching TRBD1. The germline CDR1 and CDR2 sequences are SGHRS and YFSETQ. This CDR3 region has 14 residues. Trimming took 4 bases from V and 2 from J; bases not matched to a gene: 0. The DNA of the CDR3 is TGCGCCAGCAGCGGGACAGGGGGCAACTATGGCTACACCTTC. This translates into CASSGTGGNYGYTF.

The chain uses TRBV6-5 and TRBJ1-1, with 9 bases lining up with TRBD1. This CDR3 spans 14 amino acids. Germline V gives CDR1 MNHEY, CDR2 SVGAGI. Trimming cost V 5 bases and J 7 bases; bases outside gene matches: 8. CDR3 DNA sequence: TGTGCCAGCAGTGGACAGGGGTTTCCGGGTGAAGCTTTCTTT. It translates to CASSGQGFPGEAFF.

V usage is TRBV5-1 and J usage is TRBJ1-2; tentatively, D is TRBD1 (5 bases). Germline lookup yields CDR1 SGHRS and CDR2 YFSETQ. V lost 4 bases and J lost 1, with 8 bases in between. This CDR3 region has 13 residues. The CDR3 protein is CASSETVNYGYTF. CDR3 coding DNA: TGCGCCAGCAGCGAGACAGTTAACTATGGCTACACCTTC.

CDR3 protein: CASSINRIPLHF. As DNA, the CDR3 is TGTGCCAGTAGTATAAACAGGATCCCCCTCCACTTT. The rearrangement links TRBV19 to TRBJ1-6, with a possible D match to TRBD1 (5 bases). CDR1 and CDR2 (germline): LNHDA, SQIVND (reference sequence). Trimming cost V 2 bases and J 13 bases, with 9 bases left between them. This CDR3 is 12 amino acids long.

The table lists this clone with a few counts. This chain connects TRBV2 to TRBJ1-5; 9 bases line up with TRBD1. Germline CDR1 SNHLY, CDR2 FYNNEI. V lost 8 bases to trimming and J lost 4 bases; unmatched junction nucleotides: 0. This CDR3 has 12 residues. This CDR3 is CASGTGNQPQHF. In DNA form, the CDR3 reads TGTGCCAGCGGGACAGGGAATCAGCCCCAGCATTTT.

The V gene is TRBV11-2, the J gene TRBJ2-3; possibly TRBD1 or TRBD2 for D (6 bases each). Trimming left V 5 bases short and J 2 bases short, with 17 bases between. Germline CDR1 reads SGHAT; CDR2 reads FQNNGV. The length of the CDR3 is 16 residues. CDR3 sequence (DNA): TGTGCCAGCAGCCGAGCACGGGGGCCCCCCACAGATACGCAGTATTTT. Translation: CASSRARGPPTDTQYF.

The chain employs TRBV5-1 and TRBJ2-5; 8 nucleotides line up with TRBD2. V trimming: 3 bases; J trimming: 4 bases; junction bases outside the gene matches: 2. CDR3 length: 13 residues. Germline V lookup: CDR1 SGHRS, CDR2 YFSETQ. DNA for the CDR3: TGCGCCAGCAGCTCCAGCGGGGGAGAGACCCAGTACTTC. The encoded protein is CASSSSGGETQYF.

V gene TRBV28 combines with J gene TRBJ2-3, with D maybe TRBD2 (6 bases). The V gene's germline CDR1 is MDHEN and CDR2 SYDVKM. Trimming left V 5 bases short and J 4 bases short, with 19 bases between. The CDR3 sequence is 16 residues long. Here the CDR3 reads CASSPMGRGGSDTQYF. CDR3 in DNA: TGTGCCAGCAGTCCAATGGGGCGGGGCGGGTCAGATACGCAGTATTTT.

There are a few counts of this clone. This chain connects TRBV19 to TRBJ2-7; D is possibly TRBD2 (6 bases). Trimming left V 5 bases short and J 5 bases short, with 19 bases between. CDR3 length: 15 amino acids. CDR1 is LNHDA, CDR2 SQIVND, per germline (reference sequence). The CDR3 protein is CASSLRGNGFHEQYF. DNA for the CDR3: TGTGCCAGTAGTCTCCGGGGGAATGGATTCCACGAGCAGTACTTC.

The chain couples TRBV7-6 to TRBJ1-3; D might be TRBD1 (5 bases). The CDR3 loop spans 14 amino acids. The V gene's germline CDR1 is SGHVS and CDR2 FNYEAQ. The V end lost 5 bases, the J end lost 1 base, and 9 bases lay between the germline ends. CDR3 in DNA: TGTGCCAGCAGCCCAGGGCTGTCTGGAAACACCATATATTTT. Amino acid sequence: CASSPGLSGNTIYF.